These T cell receptor beta chains were read from a single sample in a study of blood T cells in healthy people across ages. TCRdb processed the 5' RACE reads anew with MiXCR; each CDR3 protein has one entry. The sample holds 1.5 million to 2 million distinct CDR3 sequences, 49% seen once. The specimen was blood. These receptors all come from a woman in her thirties or forties in good health. Each CDR3 is given with its conserved first and last residue. Each record gives: D gene, V gene, clone size, J gene, CDR3 protein, CDR3 DNA. A D gene is named only where the DNA matches it firmly. A clone size is listed for some rows: how often the clone was seen (once, few, many), or a class if it is expanded.

d_gene: .; v_gene: TRBV3-1; abundance: few; j_gene: TRBJ2-1; CDR3aa: CASSQERWGKQFF; CDR3nt: TGTGCCAGCAGCCAAGAGCGGTGGGGCAAGCAGTTCTTC
d_gene: TRBD1; v_gene: TRBV7-2; abundance: few; j_gene: TRBJ1-2; CDR3aa: CASSLPTGAGGYTF; CDR3nt: TGTGCCAGCAGCTTACCGACAGGGGCGGGGGGCTACACCTTC
d_gene: .; v_gene: TRBV7-9; abundance: .; j_gene: TRBJ2-5; CDR3aa: CASSLAQAVSYF; CDR3nt: TGTGCCAGCAGCTTAGCGCAGGCGGTTTCGTACTTC
d_gene: .; v_gene: TRBV6-1; abundance: many; j_gene: TRBJ2-1; CDR3aa: CASSVQGYNEQFF; CDR3nt: TGCGCCAGCAGCGTGCAGGGGTACAATGAGCAGTTCTTC
d_gene: TRBD1; v_gene: TRBV5-5; abundance: many; j_gene: TRBJ2-5; CDR3aa: CASSLSTGEETQYF; CDR3nt: TGTGCCAGCAGCTTGTCGACAGGGGAAGAGACCCAGTACTTC
d_gene: .; v_gene: TRBV5-6; abundance: .; j_gene: TRBJ1-4; CDR3aa: CASSFYSLGTGNEKLFF; CDR3nt: TGTGCCAGCAGCTTTTACTCCCTCGGGACGGGTAATGAAAAACTGTTTTTT
d_gene: .; v_gene: TRBV2; abundance: .; j_gene: TRBJ2-3; CDR3aa: CASTSIGTDTQYF; CDR3nt: TGTGCCAGCACTTCTATAGGGACAGATACGCAGTATTTT
d_gene: .; v_gene: TRBV20-1; abundance: few; j_gene: TRBJ1-2; CDR3aa: CSARDSGRYYGYTF; CDR3nt: TGCAGTGCTAGAGATTCCGGGAGGTACTATGGCTACACCTTC
d_gene: .; v_gene: TRBV6-6; abundance: .; j_gene: TRBJ2-2; CDR3aa: CASSYRYPGELFF; CDR3nt: TGTGCCAGCAGTTACCGGTATCCCGGGGAGCTGTTTTTT
d_gene: TRBD1; v_gene: TRBV10-1; abundance: once; j_gene: TRBJ2-2; CDR3aa: CASSPAGQGNTGELFF; CDR3nt: TGCGCCAGCAGTCCTGCGGGACAGGGGAACACCGGGGAGCTGTTTTTT
d_gene: TRBD1; v_gene: TRBV7-2; abundance: .; j_gene: TRBJ2-1; CDR3aa: CASVLLGQGYNEQFF; CDR3nt: TGTGCCAGCGTCCTCCTGGGACAGGGCTACAATGAGCAGTTCTTC
d_gene: TRBD2; v_gene: TRBV9; abundance: few; j_gene: TRBJ2-3; CDR3aa: CASSVAWTSGGRSSTDTQYF; CDR3nt: TGTGCCAGCAGCGTAGCTTGGACTAGCGGGGGACGTTCAAGCACAGATACGCAGTATTTT
d_gene: .; v_gene: TRBV4-3; abundance: many; j_gene: TRBJ2-1; CDR3aa: CASSQDMGGPSLNEQFF; CDR3nt: TGCGCCAGCAGCCAAGATATGGGGGGCCCTTCCCTCAATGAGCAGTTCTTC
d_gene: .; v_gene: TRBV12-3/TRBV12-4; abundance: few; j_gene: TRBJ1-2; CDR3aa: CASTQGRDGYTF; CDR3nt: TGTGCCAGCACCCAGGGCAGGGATGGCTACACCTTC
d_gene: .; v_gene: TRBV27; abundance: .; j_gene: TRBJ1-2; CDR3aa: CASSSRVAYGYTF; CDR3nt: TGTGCCAGCAGTTCGAGGGTTGCCTATGGCTACACCTTC
d_gene: TRBD1; v_gene: TRBV6-6; abundance: once; j_gene: TRBJ1-4; CDR3aa: CASSPSGQGGEKPFF; CDR3nt: TGTGCCAGCAGTCCTTCGGGACAGGGTGGGGAAAAACCGTTTTTT
d_gene: .; v_gene: TRBV18; abundance: once; j_gene: TRBJ1-4; CDR3aa: CASSPNRAANEKLFF; CDR3nt: TGTGCCAGCTCACCAAACAGGGCAGCTAATGAAAAACTGTTTTTT
d_gene: TRBD2; v_gene: TRBV3-1; abundance: .; j_gene: TRBJ2-1; CDR3aa: CASSQSADERGGCEQFF; CDR3nt: TGTGCCAGCAGCCAATCGGCCGACGAGCGGGGGGGCTGTGAGCAGTTCTTC
d_gene: .; v_gene: TRBV27; abundance: .; j_gene: TRBJ1-2; CDR3aa: CASSFRGEPNGYTF; CDR3nt: TGTGCCAGCAGTTTTAGGGGCGAACCTAATGGCTACACCTTC
d_gene: TRBD1; v_gene: TRBV12-3/TRBV12-4; abundance: once; j_gene: TRBJ2-5; CDR3aa: CASSRRQGGGQETQYF; CDR3nt: TGTGCCAGCAGCCGCAGACAGGGCGGCGGACAAGAGACCCAGTACTTC
d_gene: TRBD1; v_gene: TRBV5-1; abundance: few; j_gene: TRBJ2-7; CDR3aa: CASSLPLGTGTSYEQYF; CDR3nt: TGCGCCAGCAGCCTACCGTTAGGGACAGGGACCTCCTACGAGCAGTACTTC
d_gene: TRBD2; v_gene: TRBV6-2/TRBV6-3; abundance: .; j_gene: TRBJ2-5; CDR3aa: CASSYLAGSETQYF; CDR3nt: TGTGCCAGCAGTTACCTAGCGGGGTCCGAGACCCAGTACTTC
d_gene: .; v_gene: TRBV7-3; abundance: .; j_gene: TRBJ1-6; CDR3aa: CASRRGPQGSPLHF; CDR3nt: TGTGCCAGCAGACGGGGACCCCAGGGTTCACCCCTCCACTTT
d_gene: .; v_gene: TRBV7-2; abundance: .; j_gene: TRBJ2-2; CDR3aa: CASSLSYTGELFF; CDR3nt: TGCGCCAGCAGCTTGTCCTACACCGGGGAGCTGTTTTTT
d_gene: .; v_gene: TRBV28; abundance: few; j_gene: TRBJ2-3; CDR3aa: CASSELGTADTQYF; CDR3nt: TGTGCCAGCAGTGAACTCGGGACCGCGGATACGCAGTATTTT
d_gene: .; v_gene: TRBV20-1; abundance: few; j_gene: TRBJ2-3; CDR3aa: CSAHPPRGYTQYF; CDR3nt: TGCAGTGCTCACCCTCCGAGGGGGTATACGCAGTATTTT
d_gene: .; v_gene: TRBV28; abundance: .; j_gene: TRBJ1-2; CDR3aa: CASSLYSPYGYTF; CDR3nt: TGTGCCAGCAGTTTATACAGTCCCTATGGCTACACCTTC
d_gene: .; v_gene: TRBV7-9; abundance: few; j_gene: TRBJ1-2; CDR3aa: CASSSVFTGSLNYGYTF; CDR3nt: TGTGCCAGCAGCTCAGTCTTTACAGGGTCGTTGAACTATGGCTACACCTTC
d_gene: TRBD1; v_gene: TRBV6-6; abundance: .; j_gene: TRBJ2-7; CDR3aa: CASGDRHYEQYF; CDR3nt: TGTGCCAGCGGGGACAGGCACTACGAGCAGTACTTC
d_gene: .; v_gene: TRBV6-2/TRBV6-3; abundance: once; j_gene: TRBJ2-3; CDR3aa: CASSYSNRSPDTQYF; CDR3nt: TGTGCCAGCAGTTACTCGAACAGGTCCCCAGATACGCAGTATTTT
d_gene: .; v_gene: TRBV20-1; abundance: few; j_gene: TRBJ1-2; CDR3aa: CSARDGGGYGYTF; CDR3nt: TGCAGTGCTAGAGATGGGGGCGGCTATGGCTACACCTTC
d_gene: .; v_gene: TRBV20-1; abundance: once; j_gene: TRBJ2-6; CDR3aa: CSARGLSGSGANVLTF; CDR3nt: TGCAGTGCCCGGGGACTGTCCGGCTCTGGGGCCAACGTCCTGACTTTC
d_gene: TRBD2; v_gene: TRBV15; abundance: few; j_gene: TRBJ2-1; CDR3aa: CATSRVRVAGYNEQFF; CDR3nt: TGTGCCACCAGTAGAGTCCGGGTAGCGGGGTACAATGAGCAGTTCTTC
d_gene: .; v_gene: TRBV20-1; abundance: .; j_gene: TRBJ2-1; CDR3aa: CSARDSGLDNEQFF; CDR3nt: TGCAGTGCTAGAGATAGTGGTCTCGACAATGAGCAGTTCTTC
d_gene: .; v_gene: TRBV6-2/TRBV6-3; abundance: .; j_gene: TRBJ2-7; CDR3aa: CASSYRVPYERYF; CDR3nt: TGTGCCAGCAGTTACAGGGTCCCCTACGAGCGGTACTTC
d_gene: .; v_gene: TRBV12-3/TRBV12-4; abundance: .; j_gene: TRBJ2-5; CDR3aa: CASSVGAREQYF; CDR3nt: TGTGCCAGCAGCGTGGGGGCCAGGGAGCAGTACTTC
d_gene: TRBD2; v_gene: TRBV7-2; abundance: few; j_gene: TRBJ2-1; CDR3aa: CASSLLAGWGEQFF; CDR3nt: TGTGCCAGCAGCTTGCTAGCGGGGTGGGGTGAGCAGTTCTTC
d_gene: .; v_gene: TRBV27; abundance: .; j_gene: TRBJ2-7; CDR3aa: CASSQTGLPYEQYF; CDR3nt: TGTGCCAGCAGCCAAACGGGGCTCCCCTACGAGCAGTACTTC
d_gene: .; v_gene: TRBV7-2; abundance: .; j_gene: TRBJ1-5; CDR3aa: CASSFVGLSNQPQHF; CDR3nt: TGTGCCAGCAGCTTCGTGGGCCTAAGCAATCAGCCCCAGCATTTT
d_gene: .; v_gene: TRBV28; abundance: few; j_gene: TRBJ2-7; CDR3aa: CASSSRGTRSYEQYF; CDR3nt: TGTGCCAGCAGTTCGAGGGGGACCCGCTCCTACGAGCAGTACTTC
d_gene: .; v_gene: TRBV25-1; abundance: .; j_gene: TRBJ2-1; CDR3aa: CASSELAAASYNERFF; CDR3nt: TGTGCCAGCAGTGAATTAGCGGCGGCGAGCTACAATGAGCGGTTCTTC
d_gene: TRBD1; v_gene: TRBV5-1; abundance: .; j_gene: TRBJ2-4; CDR3aa: CASSLADRDENIQYF; CDR3nt: TGCGCCAGCAGCTTGGCGGACAGGGACGAAAACATTCAGTACTTC
d_gene: TRBD1; v_gene: TRBV4-3; abundance: few; j_gene: TRBJ2-4; CDR3aa: CASSQGRMGQGKNIQYF; CDR3nt: TGCGCCAGCAGCCAAGGGAGGATGGGACAGGGGAAAAACATTCAGTACTTC
d_gene: .; v_gene: TRBV3-1; abundance: .; j_gene: TRBJ2-5; CDR3aa: CASSQDLVSLKQYF; CDR3nt: TGTGCCAGCAGCCAAGATCTTGTTAGTCTTAAGCAGTACTTC
d_gene: TRBD2; v_gene: TRBV7-2; abundance: .; j_gene: TRBJ2-7; CDR3aa: CASSSQAGDRRYEQYF; CDR3nt: TGTGCCAGCAGCTCACAGGCGGGGGACCGACGGTACGAGCAGTACTTC
d_gene: TRBD2; v_gene: TRBV7-2; abundance: few; j_gene: TRBJ2-1; CDR3aa: CASSQSGTSGVRVSNEQFF; CDR3nt: TGTGCCAGCAGCCAATCCGGGACTAGCGGGGTTAGGGTTAGCAATGAGCAGTTCTTC
d_gene: TRBD2; v_gene: TRBV4-3; abundance: .; j_gene: TRBJ2-1; CDR3aa: CASSPRPVASGGVQDEQFF; CDR3nt: TGCGCCAGCAGCCCCCGACCGGTGGCTAGCGGGGGGGTTCAGGATGAGCAGTTCTTC
d_gene: .; v_gene: TRBV27; abundance: .; j_gene: TRBJ2-1; CDR3aa: CASSLYLESSYNEQFF; CDR3nt: TGTGCCAGCAGTTTATATCTGGAGAGCTCCTACAATGAGCAGTTCTTC
d_gene: .; v_gene: TRBV2; abundance: few; j_gene: TRBJ2-5; CDR3aa: CASSEGWTQETQYF; CDR3nt: TGTGCCAGCAGTGAGGGGTGGACCCAAGAGACCCAGTACTTC
d_gene: .; v_gene: TRBV11-2; abundance: .; j_gene: TRBJ2-6; CDR3aa: CASSFVPLPGANVLTF; CDR3nt: TGTGCCAGCAGCTTTGTTCCGTTACCTGGGGCCAACGTCCTGACTTTC
d_gene: TRBD1; v_gene: TRBV5-5; abundance: .; j_gene: TRBJ1-4; CDR3aa: CASSLAGTGYEKLFF; CDR3nt: TGTGCCAGCAGCTTGGCTGGGACAGGGTACGAAAAACTGTTTTTT
d_gene: .; v_gene: TRBV11-2; abundance: .; j_gene: TRBJ2-5; CDR3aa: CASSPGGALTQYF; CDR3nt: TGTGCCAGCAGCCCGGGCGGGGCGCTGACCCAGTACTTC
d_gene: .; v_gene: TRBV4-1; abundance: few; j_gene: TRBJ1-2; CDR3aa: CASSQARKVLGYTF; CDR3nt: TGCGCCAGCAGCCAAGCGCGAAAGGTCCTGGGCTACACCTTC
d_gene: TRBD1; v_gene: TRBV12-3/TRBV12-4; abundance: .; j_gene: TRBJ2-7; CDR3aa: CASSNRQGGEQYF; CDR3nt: TGTGCCAGCAGTAACAGACAGGGTGGCGAGCAGTACTTC
d_gene: .; v_gene: TRBV6-2/TRBV6-3; abundance: .; j_gene: TRBJ2-5; CDR3aa: CASRPDLPMGTQYF; CDR3nt: TGTGCCAGCAGACCGGACCTCCCCATGGGGACCCAGTACTTC
d_gene: TRBD1; v_gene: TRBV20-1; abundance: .; j_gene: TRBJ2-7; CDR3aa: CSATTGGTYGQYF; CDR3nt: TGCAGTGCCACGACAGGGGGGACCTACGGGCAGTACTTC
d_gene: .; v_gene: TRBV7-2; abundance: .; j_gene: TRBJ1-5; CDR3aa: CASSLGWGNQPQHF; CDR3nt: TGTGCCAGCAGCTTAGGGTGGGGCAATCAGCCCCAGCATTTT
d_gene: .; v_gene: TRBV10-3; abundance: few; j_gene: TRBJ2-1; CDR3aa: CAISVDPNAEQFF; CDR3nt: TGTGCCATCAGTGTTGACCCAAACGCTGAGCAGTTCTTC
d_gene: TRBD2; v_gene: TRBV20-1; abundance: few; j_gene: TRBJ2-5; CDR3aa: CSARDVKGLAGTIWETQYF; CDR3nt: TGCAGTGCTAGAGATGTTAAGGGACTAGCGGGAACTATATGGGAGACCCAGTACTTC
d_gene: TRBD2; v_gene: TRBV5-1; abundance: .; j_gene: TRBJ2-1; CDR3aa: CASRHGLAGDPRNEQFF; CDR3nt: TGCGCCAGCAGACACGGCCTAGCGGGGGATCCACGCAATGAGCAGTTCTTC